This T cell receptor beta chain was identified during a study of T cells after yellow fever vaccination. Study in general: Researchers used SMART-Seq v4 Ultra Low Input to prepare fractions that had low cell numbers.

Points from the study as a whole: Clones from primary vaccination mostly reappeared after the booster (approximately 95% CD4, around 90% CD8). Peaking faster, on day 5 versus 15, the secondary response was nonetheless weaker.

TCR cDNA, made by 5'RACE template switching, carried an added universal primer site and UMIs. Via MiXCR, TCRdb re-called the 5' RACE reads, giving one row per CDR3 protein. The sample yields hundreds of thousands of distinct CDR3 sequences, over 9% seen once. Note on this clonotype: Its specificity is unknown.

V lost 6 bases to trimming and J lost 7 bases, with 18 bases between them. CDR1 and CDR2 (germline): MNHNS, SASEGT. The CDR3 is 14 residues long. This sequence joins TRBV6-1 and TRBJ2-5, with D perhaps matching TRBD2 (5 bases). The sequences come from PBMCs, collected on the day of the yellow fever booster vaccination. This TCR was recovered from a man under 40 who received the YFV17D yellow fever vaccine. CDR3 loop: CASSGLESVGTQYF. The CDR3 region has the DNA TGTGCCAGCAGCGGACTGGAATCAGTGGGGACCCAGTACTTC.